These T cell receptor beta chains were read from a single sample in a study of T cell responses to AZD1222 COVID-19 vaccine. The protocol was immunoSEQ multiplex PCR, while the TCRdb copy is restricted to in-frame clones and leaves out a portion. The sample contains roughly 200,000 clones, roughly nine tenths of which appear only once. The material sequenced was peripheral blood, taken 28 days after the second dose of the MenACWY control vaccine. The receptor source for this set is an adult who received the MenACWY meningococcal vaccine as a control. The conserved cysteine and the conserved F or W are not part of the CDR3 here.

CDR3 length,V gene,CDR3 protein
11,TRBV5-8,ASSLVPGYGYT
17,TRBV24-1,ATSDYGLAGLRSTDTQY
12,TRBV28,ASKGGGAWTEAF
12,TRBV5-1,ASRSLGGDEKLF
11,TRBV21-1,ASSSTAYNEQF
13,TRBV7-9,ASTRIAGLYNEQF
11,TRBV19,ASSIVPGNEQF
15,TRBV5-6,ASSLPVAGTQANVLT
12,TRBV19,ASNKQGGNTEAF
14,TRBV15,ATSKSGPPPYNEQF
10,TRBV29-1,SVEVSLYGYT
13,TRBV18,ASSLGQGTGDEQF
11,TRBV20-1,SASGLAPDTQY
13,TRBV5-6,ASSLTAAGAYGYT
16,TRBV5-1,ASSFRARTGGGTDTQY